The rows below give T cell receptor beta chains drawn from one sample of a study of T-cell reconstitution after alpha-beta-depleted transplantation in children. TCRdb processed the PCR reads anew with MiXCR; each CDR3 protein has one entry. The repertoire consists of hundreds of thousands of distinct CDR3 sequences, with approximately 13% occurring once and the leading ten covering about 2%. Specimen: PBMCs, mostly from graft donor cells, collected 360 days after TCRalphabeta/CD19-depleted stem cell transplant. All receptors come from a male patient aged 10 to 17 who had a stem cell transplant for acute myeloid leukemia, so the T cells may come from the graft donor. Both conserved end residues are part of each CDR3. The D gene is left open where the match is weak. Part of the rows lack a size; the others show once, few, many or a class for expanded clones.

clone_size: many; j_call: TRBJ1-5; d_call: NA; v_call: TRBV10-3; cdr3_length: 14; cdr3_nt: TGTGCCATCAGTGAAGTAGGGACCAATCAGCCCCAGCATTTT; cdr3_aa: CAISEVGTNQPQHF
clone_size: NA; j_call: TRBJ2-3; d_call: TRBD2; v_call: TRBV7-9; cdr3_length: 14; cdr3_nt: TGTGCCAGCAGCCGGGACTATTCCTCAGATACGCAGTATTTT; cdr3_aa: CASSRDYSSDTQYF
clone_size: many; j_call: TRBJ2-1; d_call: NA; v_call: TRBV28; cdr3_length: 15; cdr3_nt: TGTGCCAGCAGTTTATTGCGGGAAGCCTACAATGAGCAGTTCTTC; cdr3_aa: CASSLLREAYNEQFF
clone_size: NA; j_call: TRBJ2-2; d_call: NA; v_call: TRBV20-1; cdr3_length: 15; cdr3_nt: TGCAGTGCTTCCAGAGCCCCCAGGGAGACCGGGGAGCTGTTTTTT; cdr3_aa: CSASRAPRETGELFF
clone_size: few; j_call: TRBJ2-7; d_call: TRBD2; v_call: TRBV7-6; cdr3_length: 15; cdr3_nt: TGTGCCAGCAGCCGTAATAGACTAGCCGGGGGCGAGCAGTACTTC; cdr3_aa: CASSRNRLAGGEQYF
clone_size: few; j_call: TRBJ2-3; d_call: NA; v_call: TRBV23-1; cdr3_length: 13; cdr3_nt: TGCGCCAGCAGTCAATCGGAGACAGATACGCAGTATTTT; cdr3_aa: CASSQSETDTQYF
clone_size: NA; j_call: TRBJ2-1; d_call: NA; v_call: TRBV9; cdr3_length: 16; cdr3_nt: TGTGCCAGCAGCGTAGGTGGGGGCGGCTCCTACAATGAGCAGTTCTTC; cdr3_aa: CASSVGGGGSYNEQFF
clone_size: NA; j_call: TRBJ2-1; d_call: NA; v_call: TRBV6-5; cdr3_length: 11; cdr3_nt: TGTGCCAGCCAGCGGTACAATGAGCAGTTCTTC; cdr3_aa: CASQRYNEQFF
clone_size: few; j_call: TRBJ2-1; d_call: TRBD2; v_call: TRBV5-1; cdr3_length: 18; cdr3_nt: TGCGCCAGCAGCTTGGCCCGCGGTAGCGGGAGGGCATACAATGAGCAGTTCTTC; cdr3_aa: CASSLARGSGRAYNEQFF
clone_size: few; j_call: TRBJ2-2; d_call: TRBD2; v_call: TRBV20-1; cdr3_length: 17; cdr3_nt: TGCTGTGCTAGAGATAGGGGACTAGCGGCGAACACCGGGGAGCTGTTTTTT; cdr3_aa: CCARDRGLAANTGELFF
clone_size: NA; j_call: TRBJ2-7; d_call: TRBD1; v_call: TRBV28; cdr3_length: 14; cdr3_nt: TGTGCCAGCAGTTTACCACAGGGGGCGAACGAGCAGTACTTC; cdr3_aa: CASSLPQGANEQYF